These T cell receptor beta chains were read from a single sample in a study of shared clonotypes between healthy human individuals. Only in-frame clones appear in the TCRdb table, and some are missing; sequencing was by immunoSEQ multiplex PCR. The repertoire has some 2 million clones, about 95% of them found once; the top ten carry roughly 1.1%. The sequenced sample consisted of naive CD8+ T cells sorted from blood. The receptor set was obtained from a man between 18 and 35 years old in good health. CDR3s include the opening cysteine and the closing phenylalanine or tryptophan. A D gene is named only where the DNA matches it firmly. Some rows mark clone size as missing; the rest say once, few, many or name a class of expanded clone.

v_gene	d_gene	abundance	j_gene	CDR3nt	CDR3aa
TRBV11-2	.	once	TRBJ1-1	TGTGCCAGCAAAGGGTACACTGAAGCTTTCTTT	CASKGYTEAFF
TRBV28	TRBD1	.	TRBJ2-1	TGTGCCAGCAGTTCCGGGACAGGGTCCGGTTCTATCTACAATGAGCAGTTCTTC	CASSSGTGSGSIYNEQFF
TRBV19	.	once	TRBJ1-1	TGTGCCAGTAGTATAGCCGTGTACACTGAAGCTTTCTTT	CASSIAVYTEAFF
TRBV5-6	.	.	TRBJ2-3	TGTGCCAGCAGCTGGGCCTACGGGATATATACGCAGTATTTT	CASSWAYGIYTQYF
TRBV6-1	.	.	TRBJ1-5	TGTGCCAGCAGTGAAGAGTGGGGCAATCAGCCCCAGCATTTT	CASSEEWGNQPQHF
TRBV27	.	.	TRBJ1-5	TGTGCCAGCAGTCCGGCGTGGGTACAGAATAGCAATCAGCCCCAGCATTTT	CASSPAWVQNSNQPQHF
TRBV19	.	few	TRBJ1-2	TGTGCCAGTAGTATTCGACAGCCCTCCGGGAGTGGCTACACCTTC	CASSIRQPSGSGYTF
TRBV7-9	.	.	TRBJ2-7	TGTGCCAGCAGCTTAGGCCTACTAACCTACGAGCAGTACTTC	CASSLGLLTYEQYF
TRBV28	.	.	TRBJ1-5	TGTGTCACCGGAGGCGTAAATCAGCCCCAGCATTTT	CVTGGVNQPQHF
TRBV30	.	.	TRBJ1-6	TGTGCCTCCGCCCATATGAGCTCCTATAATTCACCCCTCCACTTT	CASAHMSSYNSPLHF
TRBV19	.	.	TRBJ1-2	TGTGCCAGTAGTATCCCAGGGTATGGCTACACCTTC	CASSIPGYGYTF
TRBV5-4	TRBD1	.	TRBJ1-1	TGTGCCAGCAGCTTCCTTGGGGGGGACAGGGAACTGAACACTGAAGCTTTCTTT	CASSFLGGDRELNTEAFF
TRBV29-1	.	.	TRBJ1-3	TGCAGCGTTGTTCTGAGAAACACCATATATTTT	CSVVLRNTIYF
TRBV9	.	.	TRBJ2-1	TGTGCCAGCAGCGTAGCCCCTTCTTCCAATGAGCAGTTCTTC	CASSVAPSSNEQFF
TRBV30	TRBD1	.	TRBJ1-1	TGTGCCTGGAGTCCCCACCCCACAGGGGGTAAGAACACTGAAGCTTTCTTT	CAWSPHPTGGKNTEAFF
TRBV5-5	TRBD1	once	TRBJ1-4	TGTGCCAGCAGCTTAGGACAGGGTGTCGCAAAACTGTTTTTT	CASSLGQGVAKLFF
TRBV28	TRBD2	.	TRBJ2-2	TGTGCCAGCAGTTTGGCCGGGGGGACCGGGGAGCTGTTTTTT	CASSLAGGTGELFF
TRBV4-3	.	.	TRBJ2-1	TGCGCCAGCAGCCAAGATCAAGGCTACTCCTACAATGAGCAGTTCTTC	CASSQDQGYSYNEQFF
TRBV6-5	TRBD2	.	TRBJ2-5	TGTGCCAGCAGTTACAGGCGGGAGAAGGAGACCCAGTACTTC	CASSYRREKETQYF
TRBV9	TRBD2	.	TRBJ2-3	TGTGCCAGCAGCGCCTACGCCGGGACTAGTCTCACAGATACGCAGTATTTT	CASSAYAGTSLTDTQYF
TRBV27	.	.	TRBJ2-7	TGTGCCAGCAGGTTGACTATGTCCCTATCCGAGCAGTACTTC	CASRLTMSLSEQYF
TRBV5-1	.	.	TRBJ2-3	TGCGCCAGTAAGCGCAGGGTTGCAGATACGCAGTATTTT	CASKRRVADTQYF
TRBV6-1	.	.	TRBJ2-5	TGTGCCACACAGGGCCAAGGGGAGACCCAGTACTTC	CATQGQGETQYF
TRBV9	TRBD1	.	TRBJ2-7	TGTGCCAGCAGCGTAGCTGCGGACAGGACCTACGAGCAGTACTTC	CASSVAADRTYEQYF